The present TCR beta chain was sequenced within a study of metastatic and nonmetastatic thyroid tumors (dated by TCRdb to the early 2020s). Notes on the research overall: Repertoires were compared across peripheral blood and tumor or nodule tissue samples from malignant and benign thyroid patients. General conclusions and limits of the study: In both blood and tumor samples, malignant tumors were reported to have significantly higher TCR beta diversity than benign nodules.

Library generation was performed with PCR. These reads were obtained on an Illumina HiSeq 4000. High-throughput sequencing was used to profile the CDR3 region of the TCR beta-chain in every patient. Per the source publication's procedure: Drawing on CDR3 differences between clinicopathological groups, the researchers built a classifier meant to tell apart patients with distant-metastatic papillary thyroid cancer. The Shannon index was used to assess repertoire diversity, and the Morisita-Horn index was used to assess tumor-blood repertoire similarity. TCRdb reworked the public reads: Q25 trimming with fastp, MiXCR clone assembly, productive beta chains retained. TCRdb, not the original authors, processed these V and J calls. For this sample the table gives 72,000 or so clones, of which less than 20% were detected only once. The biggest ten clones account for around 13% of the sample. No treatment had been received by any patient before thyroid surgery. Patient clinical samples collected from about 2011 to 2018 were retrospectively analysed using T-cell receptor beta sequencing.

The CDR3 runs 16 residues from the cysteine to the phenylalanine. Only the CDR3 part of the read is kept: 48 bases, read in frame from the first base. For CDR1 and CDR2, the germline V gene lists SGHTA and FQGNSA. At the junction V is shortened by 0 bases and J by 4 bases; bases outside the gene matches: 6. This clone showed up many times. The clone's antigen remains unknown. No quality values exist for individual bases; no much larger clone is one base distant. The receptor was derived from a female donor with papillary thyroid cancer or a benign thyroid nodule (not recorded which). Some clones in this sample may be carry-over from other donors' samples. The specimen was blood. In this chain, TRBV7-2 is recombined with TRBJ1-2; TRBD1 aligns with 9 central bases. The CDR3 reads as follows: CASSLAGTGLGYGYTF. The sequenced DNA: TGTGCCAGCAGCTTAGCGGGGACAGGGTTAGGCTATGGCTACACCTTC.